This TCR beta chain stems from a study of OX40 agonist ivuxolimab in advanced cancers. Study-wide results and caveats: At doses 0.1 to 3.0 mg/kg, CD4+ and CD8+ clones expanded. The study found that CD8+ T cells averaged more expanded clones than CD4+.

The V segment lost 3 bases and the J segment 4 bases; nucleotides outside the gene matches: 14. Germline V gene lookup returns CDR1 LNHDA and CDR2 SQIVND (reference sequence). The CDR3 extends over 18 amino acids. Comments on this clone: Its target is unknown.

Data came from immunoSEQ multiplex PCR; TCRdb stores just in-frame clones and leaves some out. Of 36,000 or so clones in the sample, 65% to 80% were seen once. This chain connects TRBV19 to TRBJ2-1, with 8 bases matching TRBD1. The clonotype originates from an adult with an advanced solid tumor such as melanoma, head and neck, liver or kidney cancer. This material consisted of CD4+ or CD8+ T cells sorted from blood, taken in a trial of the OX40 agonist ivuxolimab. The CDR3 sequence: CASSIEVAGQVMYNEQFF. The DNA of the CDR3 is TGTGCCAGTAGTATCGAGGTGGCGGGACAGGTGATGTACAATGAGCAGTTCTTC. Looking up the rest from reference TRBV19 and TRBJ2-1 gives the full variable domain: DGGITQSPKYLFRKEGQNVTLSCEQNLNHDAMYWYRQDPGQGLRLIYYSQIVNDFQKGDIAEGYSVSREKKESFPLTVTSAQKNPTAFYLCASSIEVAGQVMYNEQFFGPGTRLTVL.